The sequence of this T cell receptor (beta chain) was determined in a study of blood T cell repertoires in COVID-19. The overall study: The United States, Italy and Spain supplied acute and convalescent COVID-19 samples. T cells, B-cell-depleted T cells, or PBMCs provided the cDNA or gDNA that served as material.

Residents of over 20 US areas, aged about 18 to 95 years, made up the participants. Cohort allocation depended upon clinical history that participants reported. This clone was picked up a small number of times. The repertoire was sequenced with immunoSEQ multiplex PCR; TCRdb's copy has only in-frame clones and lacks some. The sample records roughly 250,000 clones, approximately 90% being singletons. Per germline, CDR1 MNHEY and CDR2 SMNVEV (reference sequence). The CDR3 spans 14 residues. The V gene end was trimmed by 6 bases and the J gene end by 7 bases; junction bases not matched to a gene: 8. Sequencing was carried out using PBMCs or T cells enriched from blood (not recorded which). The chain employs TRBV27 and TRBJ2-1, with 8 nucleotides matching TRBD1. This TCR came from a woman aged 40-49 years with acute COVID-19. The CDR3, as DNA: TGTGCCAGCAGAGAGCCGGACAGGGTAAATGAGCAGTTCTTC. It translates to CASREPDRVNEQFF.